The 28 T cell receptor beta chains reported below all come from one sample, sequenced in a study of CD8 T cells in ankylosing spondylitis. TCRdb reprocessed the 5' RACE reads with MiXCR, giving one entry per CDR3 protein. The data show approximately 340,000 distinct CDR3 sequences, over 12% seen once. Sequenced input: blood, either unsorted or a sorted T cell fraction (not recorded which). The receptors stem from a male donor with ankylosing spondylitis or in good health (not recorded which).

The table lists this clonotype with a few counts. This chain uses TRBV5-1 with TRBJ2-5; D might be TRBD2 (6 bases). Trimming took 2 bases from V and 3 from J, leaving 11 bases between them. Germline CDR1 reads SGHRS; CDR2 reads YFSETQ. The CDR3 spans 14 residues. CDR3: CASSLTGAKETQYF. The CDR3 region has the DNA TGCGCCAGCAGCTTAACGGGAGCCAAAGAGACCCAGTACTTC.

This clonotype occurred many times. CDR3 loop: CASSSSSRGHEQYF. The CDR3, as DNA: TGTGCCAGCAGCTCTTCGTCTCGAGGCCACGAGCAGTACTTC. This chain joins TRBV7-2 and TRBJ2-7; D gene unclear. Looked up from germline, CDR1 is SGHTA and CDR2 is FQGNSA. V lost 4 bases and J 5 bases, leaving 15 bases between the germline ends. This CDR3 has 14 amino acids.

This chain uses TRBV4-2 with TRBJ1-2, with D maybe TRBD1 (6 bases). Germline V gene sequence: CDR1 LGHNA, CDR2 YNFKEQ. The CDR3 consists of 15 residues. The germline V and J ends were trimmed by 1 base and 7 bases, with 16 bases remaining between them. For the CDR3, the DNA is TGTGCCAGCAGCCAAGGCTCGGGGGGCGCGGGTGGCTACACCTTC. As protein: CASSQGSGGAGGYTF.

This clonotype has only one observation. The rearrangement uses TRBV2 and TRBJ1-2; a possible D gene is TRBD1 (6 bases). Germline-derived CDR1 and CDR2 are SNHLY and FYNNEI. Between the trimmed V and J ends, which lost 8 bases and 8 bases, there was a span of 12 bases. The CDR3 contains 11 residues. The CDR3 loop is CASHREEGYTF. The CDR3, as DNA: TGTGCCAGCCACAGGGAGGAAGGCTACACCTTC.

In its sample, this clonotype was seen a few times. CDR3 DNA sequence: TGCGCCAGCAGCTTGGGACAGGATACTTACGAGCAGTACTTC. Translating it yields CASSLGQDTYEQYF. The rearrangement uses TRBV5-1 and TRBJ2-7, with a tentative D call TRBD1 (6 bases). This CDR3 region has 14 residues. V lost 0 bases, J lost 4 bases, and 11 bases lay in between. The V gene's germline CDR1 is SGHRS and CDR2 YFSETQ.

This clonotype was picked up many times. The chain is built from TRBV7-2 and TRBJ1-5; perhaps TRBD1 as D (6 bases). The CDR3 loop spans 15 amino acids. CDR1 and CDR2 from the germline V gene are SGHTA and FQGNSA. V lost 1 base and J lost 3, with 10 bases in between. CDR3 sequence: CASSLVGGNNQPQHF. In DNA, the CDR3 is TGTGCCAGCAGCTTAGTGGGGGGCAACAATCAGCCCCAGCATTTT.

This clonotype was observed a few times. V gene TRBV5-1 combines with J gene TRBJ1-1; perhaps TRBD1 as D (6 bases). Germline CDR1 reads SGHRS; CDR2 reads YFSETQ. V lost 4 bases and J 1 base, leaving 14 bases between the germline ends. This CDR3 is built from 15 residues. CDR3 region: CASSGTSRGNTEAFF. For the CDR3, the DNA is TGCGCCAGCAGCGGGACAAGTCGGGGGAACACTGAAGCTTTCTTT.

This chain connects TRBV5-1 to TRBJ2-3; TRBD2 matches at 12 bases. This CDR3 spans 17 amino acids. V shed 4 bases, J shed 2 bases, and the junction held 8 bases outside the gene matches. Per the germline V gene, CDR1 is SGHRS and CDR2 is YFSETQ. DNA of the CDR3: TGCGCCAGCAGCCGGACCGGGACTAGCGGGCTCACAGATACGCAGTATTTT. Protein sequence: CASSRTGTSGLTDTQYF.

This clonotype was detected only a few times. The chain couples TRBV20-1 to TRBJ2-2; no definite D call. CDR3 size: 12 residues. V lost 3 bases to trimming and J lost 6 bases, with 8 bases between them. The germline V gene encodes CDR1 DFQATT and CDR2 SNEGSKA (reference sequence). The chain's CDR3 is CSASTTPGELFF. The CDR3 nucleotides are TGCAGTGCTAGTACTACACCCGGGGAGCTGTTTTTT.

This clonotype was seen a handful of times. The V call is TRBV27, the J call TRBJ2-1; weak D call: TRBD1 (6 bases). From germline, CDR1 is MNHEY and CDR2 SMNVEV (reference sequence). V was clipped by 2 bases and J by 10 bases, with 12 bases between them. The CDR3 is 13 residues long. The CDR3, as DNA: TGTGCCAGCAGTTTAGGACAGCGTATAGAGCAGTTCTTC. Its protein is CASSLGQRIEQFF.

This clonotype was seen once. This may arise from a read error, as a much more abundant clone is one base away. The rearrangement joins TRBV20-1 to TRBJ2-3; TRBD2 agrees at 7 bases. The CDR3 runs 17 residues. CDR1 and CDR2 from the germline V gene are DFQATT and SNEGSKA (reference sequence). The CDR3 loop reads CCASLAATSIRGDTQYF. DNA for the CDR3: TGCTGTGCTAGTCTTGCCGCGACTAGCATAAGAGGAGATACGCAGTATTTT.

The J gene is TRBJ2-1, the V gene TRBV9, with TRBD2 identical over 12 bases. With 0 bases clipped from V and 4 bases from J, the junction kept 11 bases outside the gene matches. Germline CDR1 reads SGDLS; CDR2 reads YYNGEE. The CDR3 has 19 residues. The CDR3 DNA is TGTGCCAGCAGCGTAGATGGGCTAGCGGGGGGGCTCCATTACAATGAGCAGTTCTTC. Translation gives CASSVDGLAGGLHYNEQFF.

Only a few counts were recorded for this clonotype. The gene calls are TRBV6-5 and TRBJ1-5; D remains ambiguous. Trimming shortened V by 2 bases and J by 5 bases, and 13 bases separated the two germline ends. CDR1 and CDR2 (germline): MNHEY, SVGAGI. The length of the CDR3 is 15 residues. CDR3: CASSYRAAGDQPQHF. CDR3 nucleotide sequence: TGTGCCAGCAGTTACCGAGCCGCCGGGGATCAGCCCCAGCATTTT.

This clonotype was recorded a few times. J is TRBJ2-7 and V is TRBV14; D is unclear. This CDR3 has 14 residues. Per the germline V gene, CDR1 is SGHDN and CDR2 is FVKESK. The V and J ends lost 4 bases and 0 bases respectively, with 10 bases between them. The CDR3, as DNA: TGTGCCAGCAGCCCTCCGGCGGCCTCCTACGAGCAGTACTTC. Encoded protein: CASSPPAASYEQYF.

This clonotype was seen a handful of times. The chain employs TRBV12-3 or TRBV12-4 and TRBJ2-7, with 7 nucleotides matching TRBD2. V shed 8 bases and J 8 bases; nucleotides not matched to a gene: 6. The CDR3 length is 11 residues. Here the CDR3 reads CASRAGLQQYF. The DNA for the CDR3 is TGTGCCAGCCGAGCGGGACTTCAGCAGTACTTC.

This chain joins TRBV3-1 and TRBJ2-5; 10 nucleotides align to TRBD2. V lost 7 bases, J lost 2 bases, and 7 bases stayed unmatched. This CDR3 is 15 amino acids long. Germline CDR1 LGHDT, CDR2 YNNKEL (reference sequence). CDR3 residues: CASTRGLAIQETQYF. The CDR3 bases are TGTGCCAGCACCCGGGGACTAGCGATACAAGAGACCCAGTACTTC.

This clonotype occurred a few times. V usage is TRBV3-1 and J usage is TRBJ1-2; TRBD1 might be the D (5 bases). V was cut by 0 bases and J by 8 bases, with 13 bases left in between. The CDR3 loop spans 14 amino acids. CDR1 is LGHDT and CDR2 is YNNKEL in the germline V gene (reference sequence). CDR3 sequence: CASSQDVQARGYTF. In DNA form, the CDR3 reads TGTGCCAGCAGCCAAGATGTACAGGCGAGGGGCTACACCTTC.

This clonotype was counted ten times or more. The chain is built from TRBV5-1 and TRBJ2-1; 9 nucleotides line up with TRBD2. In germline, CDR1 is SGHRS, CDR2 YFSETQ. The CDR3 is made up of 16 amino acids. V shed 0 bases, J shed 7 bases, and the junction held 8 bases outside the gene matches. Here the CDR3 reads CASSLAPAGGGNEQFF. CDR3 nucleotide sequence: TGCGCCAGCAGCTTGGCCCCAGCGGGAGGAGGAAATGAGCAGTTCTTC.

This sequence joins TRBV20-1 and TRBJ2-7, with 7 nucleotides matching TRBD1. The CDR3 loop spans 12 amino acids. Trimming took 4 bases from V and 3 from J; bases not matched to a gene: 3. The germline gives CDR1 DFQATT, CDR2 SNEGSKA (reference sequence). DNA for the CDR3: TGCAGTGCTATGAGGGGGCGCTACGAGCAGTACTTC. It translates to CSAMRGRYEQYF.

The chain is built from TRBV7-8 and TRBJ2-3, with 14 bases aligning to TRBD2. This CDR3 comprises 16 residues. The germline V gene encodes CDR1 SGHVS and CDR2 FQNEAQ. Unmatched junction bases numbered 2, after V lost 2 bases and J lost 4 bases. CDR3 in DNA: TGTGCCAGCAGCTTAAGACTAGCGGGAGGGGCAGATACGCAGTATTTT. Encoded protein: CASSLRLAGGADTQYF.

J is TRBJ2-1 and V is TRBV7-2; perhaps TRBD2 as D (6 bases). Looked up from germline, CDR1 is SGHTA and CDR2 is FQGNSA. V lost 4 bases and J lost 5, with 15 bases in between. This CDR3 comprises 15 residues. The CDR3 is CASSSVGTPNNEQFF. The CDR3 nucleotides are TGTGCCAGCAGCTCTGTCGGGACTCCTAACAATGAGCAGTTCTTC.

The chain carries TRBV5-3 and TRBJ2-7, with D maybe TRBD2 (6 bases). TRBV5-3 is recorded as an ORF, its role being uncertain. Trimming pared 0 bases from V and 0 bases from J, leaving 19 bases between. This CDR3 region has 18 residues. The CDR3 protein is CARSLGSGSFISSYEQYF. CDR3 DNA: TGTGCCAGAAGCTTGGGTAGCGGATCCTTTATTAGCTCCTACGAGCAGTACTTC.

This clonotype was found a few times. The chain carries TRBV10-3 and TRBJ2-1, with 7 bases aligning to TRBD1. Unmatched junction bases numbered 2, after V lost 2 bases and J lost 4 bases. The CDR3 is made up of 14 amino acids. Germline CDR1 is ENHRY and CDR2 is SYGVKD. CDR3 loop: CAISEIQGYNEQFF. The CDR3 DNA sequence: TGTGCCATCAGTGAGATACAGGGGTACAATGAGCAGTTCTTC.

This sequence joins TRBV20-1 and TRBJ2-5, with 7 positions matching TRBD2. Germline CDR1 DFQATT, CDR2 SNEGSKA (reference sequence). With V trimmed by 0 bases and J by 3 bases, 10 bases remained unmatched. The CDR3 has 16 amino acids. CDR3 residues: CSARDRWGGKKETQYF. In nucleotides, the CDR3 is TGCAGTGCTAGAGATCGATGGGGGGGGAAGAAAGAGACCCAGTACTTC.

CDR3 sequence (DNA): TGTGCCAGCAGCGTAGACAGGACACAAGAGACCCAGTACTTC. It yields the protein CASSVDRTQETQYF. The chain combines TRBV9 with TRBJ2-5; D is possibly TRBD1 (5 bases). This CDR3 has 14 amino acids. Trimming removed 0 bases at V and 2 bases at J, with 8 bases between. CDR1 SGDLS and CDR2 YYNGEE come from the germline V gene.

This clonotype has only a few counts. This chain joins TRBV7-2 and TRBJ2-1; 13 nucleotides match TRBD2. The CDR3 totals 16 residues. Losses at the gene ends were 0 bases for V and 6 bases for J; bases not matched to a gene: 2. Germline V gene data show CDR1 as SGHTA and CDR2 as FQGNSA. In DNA form, the CDR3 reads TGTGCCAGCAGCTTAGCGACTAGCGGGAGGTTCAATGAGCAGTTCTTC. Translating it yields CASSLATSGRFNEQFF.

CDR3 residues: CASSSTPGLPNIQYF. CDR3 bases: TGTGCCAGCAGTTCCACGCCGGGACTACCAAACATTCAGTACTTC. The J gene is TRBJ2-4, the V gene TRBV6-5; 7 bases map to TRBD2. Germline-derived CDR1 and CDR2 are MNHEY and SVGAGI. V shed 4 bases and J 6 bases; nucleotides not matched to a gene: 9. CDR3 length: 15 residues.

This chain connects TRBV6-5 to TRBJ2-3; tentative D call: TRBD2 (7 bases). Trimming stripped 0 bases from V and 8 bases from J, with 21 bases between. The germline V gene encodes CDR1 MNHEY and CDR2 SVGAGI. The CDR3 runs to 17 residues. For the CDR3, the DNA is TGTGCCAGCAGTTACTCCGGGAATAGGGGGGGAAGAGGTACGCAGTATTTT. Translating it yields CASSYSGNRGGRGTQYF.